A single sample is the source of the 10 T cell receptor beta chains below, sequenced in a study of beta chain features in type 1 diabetes. Study results and caveats: Type 1 diabetes patients showed a moderate but significant shortening of TCRB CDR3s in all four CD4+ subsets.

For these receptors, no antigen is known. The entirety of the isolated RNA underwent reverse transcription, so expressed TCRB transcripts were sequenced. Produced via immunoSEQ multiplex PCR; TCRdb's table is partial and in-frame only. This table has 280,000 or so clones, around 16% appearing once. The sample taken for sequencing was naive CD4+ T cells from blood. The source is a young man with type 1 diabetes.

Only a few counts were recorded for this clone. The J gene is TRBJ1-2, the V gene TRBV28; weak D call: TRBD1 (6 bases). Germline CDR1 is MDHEN and CDR2 is SYDVKM. The CDR3 extends over 15 amino acids. Trimming cost V 3 bases and J 2 bases, with 13 bases left between them. The CDR3 DNA reads TGTGCCAGCAGTTTGGTGGGGGCGGGCAACTATGGCTACACCTTC. Amino acids: CASSLVGAGNYGYTF.

The chain combines TRBV5-1 with TRBJ2-7; D remains ambiguous. Between the trimmed V and J ends, which lost 0 bases and 9 bases, there was a span of 16 bases. The germline V gene has CDR1 SGHRS and CDR2 YFSETQ. There are 14 residues in the CDR3. For the CDR3, the DNA is TGCGCCAGCAGCTTGGTCGGAGTTCCTACGCCGCAGTACTTC. Its protein is CASSLVGVPTPQYF.

The V and J genes are TRBV28 and TRBJ1-2, with D perhaps matching TRBD1 (6 bases). The CDR3 covers 14 residues. The germline V and J ends were trimmed by 4 bases and 0 bases, with 9 bases remaining between them. CDR1 and CDR2 (germline): MDHEN, SYDVKM. CDR3 loop: CASSSPGANYGYTF. The CDR3 DNA reads as TGTGCCAGCAGTTCCCCAGGGGCTAACTATGGCTACACCTTC.

This clone came up a few times. The CDR3 loop is CASSLGLAGIYNEQFF. DNA for the CDR3: TGCGCCAGCAGCCTAGGACTAGCGGGGATCTACAATGAGCAGTTCTTC. The V gene is TRBV5-1, the J gene TRBJ2-1; the match to TRBD2 covers 12 bases. The V gene end was trimmed by 4 bases and the J gene end by 3 bases; junction bases not matched to a gene: 5. Germline V gene data show CDR1 as SGHRS and CDR2 as YFSETQ. This CDR3 contains 16 residues.

This clone was observed a handful of times. V gene TRBV5-4 combines with J gene TRBJ1-1; 7 nucleotides agree with TRBD1. The J segment lost 5 bases and the V segment lost 0 bases, leaving 7 bases of the junction unmatched. From germline, CDR1 is SGHNT and CDR2 YYREEE (reference sequence). This CDR3 is 15 amino acids long. In DNA, the CDR3 is TGTGCCAGCAGCTTGGGGAGGGGGCAGAGGACTGAAGCTTTCTTT. Protein sequence: CASSLGRGQRTEAFF.

This sequence joins TRBV4-3 and TRBJ2-7; 7 nucleotides match TRBD2. The germline V gene has CDR1 LGHNA and CDR2 YSLEER. The CDR3 runs 15 residues. Germline trimming cut 2 bases from V and 5 bases from J; bases unmatched to any gene: 9. The CDR3 sequence: CASSQRTGGGHEQYF. The CDR3, as DNA: TGCGCCAGCAGCCAAAGGACGGGGGGAGGACACGAGCAGTACTTC.

This clone showed up just a few times. CDR3 nucleotide sequence: TGTGCCAGCAGCTCTAACGGGAGGTCGTGGGAAAAACTGTTTTTT. Translated, it gives CASSSNGRSWEKLFF. The chain uses TRBV7-6 and TRBJ1-4; no clear D. Deletions cut 4 bases from V and 8 bases from J, with 17 bases between. Per germline, CDR1 SGHVS and CDR2 FNYEAQ. CDR3 size: 15 residues.

This clone has just a few counts. The chain employs TRBV7-8 and TRBJ1-1, with D maybe TRBD1 (6 bases). The CDR3 is 17 amino acids. Germline V CDR1 and CDR2: SGHVS, FQNEAQ. V was pared by 5 bases and J by 1 base, with 20 bases between. CDR3 bases: TGTGCCAGCAGCGGACGGACGGTAGGACAGAGGAACACTGAAGCTTTCTTT. The encoded protein is CASSGRTVGQRNTEAFF.

This clone was seen more than once but under ten times. The V call is TRBV2, the J call TRBJ2-1; 10 bases agree with TRBD2. Germline CDR1 and CDR2: SNHLY and FYNNEI. This CDR3 contains 13 residues. Trimming removed 4 bases from V and 10 bases from J; junction bases left unmatched: 4. CDR3: CASSVRTSGEQFF. DNA of the CDR3: TGTGCCAGCAGTGTTAGGACTAGCGGCGAGCAGTTCTTC.

This chain connects TRBV18 to TRBJ2-5; 11 bases map to TRBD2. Trimming took 6 bases from V and 5 from J; bases not matched to a gene: 8. Looked up from germline, CDR1 is KGHSH and CDR2 is LQKENI. The CDR3 consists of 15 residues. The CDR3: CASSPTSGSWETQYF. Here the CDR3 DNA reads TGTGCCAGCTCGCCTACTAGCGGGAGTTGGGAGACCCAGTACTTC.